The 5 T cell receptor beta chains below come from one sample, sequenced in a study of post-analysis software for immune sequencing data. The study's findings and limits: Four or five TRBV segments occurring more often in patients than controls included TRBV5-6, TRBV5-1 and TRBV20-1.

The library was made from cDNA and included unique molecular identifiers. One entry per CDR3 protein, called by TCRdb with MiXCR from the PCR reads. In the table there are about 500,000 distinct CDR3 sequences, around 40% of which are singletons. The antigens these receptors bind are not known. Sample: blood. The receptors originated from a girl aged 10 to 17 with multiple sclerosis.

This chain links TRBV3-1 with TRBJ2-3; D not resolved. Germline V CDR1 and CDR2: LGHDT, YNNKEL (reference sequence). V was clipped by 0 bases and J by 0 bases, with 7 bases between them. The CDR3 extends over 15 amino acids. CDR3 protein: CASSQDASSTDTQYF. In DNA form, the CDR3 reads TGTGCCAGCAGCCAAGATGCTTCTAGCACAGATACGCAGTATTTT.

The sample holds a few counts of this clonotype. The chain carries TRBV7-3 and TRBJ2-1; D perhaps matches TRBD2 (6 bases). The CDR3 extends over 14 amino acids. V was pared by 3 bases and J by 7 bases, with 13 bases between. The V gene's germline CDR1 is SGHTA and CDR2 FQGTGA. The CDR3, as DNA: TGTGCCAGCAGCTTGGCGGGACGCTTGAATGAGCAGTTCTTC. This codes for CASSLAGRLNEQFF.

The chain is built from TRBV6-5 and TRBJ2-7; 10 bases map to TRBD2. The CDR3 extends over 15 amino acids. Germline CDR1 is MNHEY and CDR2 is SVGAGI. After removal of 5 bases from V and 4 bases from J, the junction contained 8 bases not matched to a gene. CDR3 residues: CASSPEAGGGYEQYF. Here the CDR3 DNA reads TGTGCCAGCAGTCCCGAAGCGGGAGGGGGGTACGAGCAGTACTTC.

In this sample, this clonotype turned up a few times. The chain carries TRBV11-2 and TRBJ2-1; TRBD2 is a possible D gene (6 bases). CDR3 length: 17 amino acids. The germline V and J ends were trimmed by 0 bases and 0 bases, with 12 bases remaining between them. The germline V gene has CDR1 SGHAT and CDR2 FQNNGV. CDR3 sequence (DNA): TGTGCCAGCAGCTTAGATTGGGGGGAGAACTCCTACAATGAGCAGTTCTTC. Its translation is CASSLDWGENSYNEQFF.

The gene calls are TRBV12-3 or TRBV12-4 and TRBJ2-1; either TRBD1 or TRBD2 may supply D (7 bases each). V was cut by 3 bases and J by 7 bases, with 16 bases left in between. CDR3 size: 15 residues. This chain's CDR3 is CASSFQGEGGNEQFF. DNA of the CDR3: TGTGCCAGCAGTTTTCAGGGGGAGGGGGGTAATGAGCAGTTCTTC.